Reported below is one TCR beta chain. Its antigen remains unidentified. Every patient experienced relapse after autologous stem cell transplantation, and brentuximab vedotin exposure varied. The record originates from a study of PD-1 blockade in classical Hodgkin lymphoma. General study findings and limits: Relapsed/refractory patients reportedly had the lowest baseline TCR diversity, below newly diagnosed patients, who were below healthy donors. Compared with baseline, CD4+ but not CD8+ TCR diversity had risen significantly by C4D1.

The CDR3 runs 15 residues. Between the trimmed V and J ends, which lost 1 base and 0 bases, there was a span of 9 bases. Germline loops: CDR1 KGHSH, CDR2 LQKENI. Method: immunoSEQ multiplex PCR; TCRdb's copy keeps in-frame clones and lacks some. The sample yields about 110,000 clones, around 89% seen once. The sample in question was peripheral blood mononuclear cells (PBMCs), obtained before the second cycle of nivolumab. This TCR came from a human donor with classical Hodgkin lymphoma. The chain employs TRBV18 and TRBJ1-1, with D maybe TRBD1 (6 bases). This CDR3 is CASSPRTDLNTEAFF. The CDR3 region has the DNA TGTGCCAGCTCACCACGGACAGACCTGAACACTGAAGCTTTCTTT.